This entry lists 11 T cell receptor beta chains sequenced from one sample in a study of radiotherapy plus CTLA-4 blockade in lung cancer. The data were produced by immunoSEQ multiplex PCR, yet TCRdb's version contains in-frame clones alone and is incomplete. Counted here are roughly 88,000 clones, 80% to 90% occurring once; the ten biggest clones make up 0.65% to 0.9%. The sequences come from peripheral blood, collected from a patient treated with radiotherapy plus ipilimumab. These receptors were obtained from a human donor with non-small cell lung cancer who had stable disease on radiotherapy plus ipilimumab.

This clone appeared a few times. V is TRBV28 and J is TRBJ2-7; 10 bases fit TRBD1. The CDR3 is 14 amino acids. V lost 8 bases and J lost 1; bases outside the gene matches: 5. Germline CDR1 MDHEN, CDR2 SYDVKM. The CDR3 coding sequence is TGTGCCAGCGGGATGGGACAGGGGTCCTACGAGCAGTACTTC. The encoded protein is CASGMGQGSYEQYF. The full variable domain, rest sourced from reference TRBV28 and TRBJ2-7, is DVKVTQSSRYLVKRTGEKVFLECVQDMDHENMFWYRQDPGLGLRLIYFSYDVKMKEKGDIPEGYSVSREKKERFSLILESASTNQTSMYLCASGMGQGSYEQYFGPGTRLTVT.

CDR3 loop: CASSYSEGEAFF. CDR3 bases: TGTGCCAGCAGTTACTCGGAGGGGGAAGCTTTCTTT. The V and J genes are TRBV6-6 and TRBJ1-1, with TRBD1 as a possible D gene (5 bases). V dropped 0 bases and J dropped 8 bases, with 7 bases sitting between them. Germline CDR1 MNHNY, CDR2 SVGAGI (reference sequence). CDR3 size: 12 residues.

The DNA for the CDR3 is TGTGCCACCAGCATCGGGACAGCTTACGAGCAGTACTTC. Protein: CATSIGTAYEQYF. The V and J genes are TRBV15 and TRBJ2-7, with TRBD1 matching 7 bases. Germline V gene lookup returns CDR1 LNHNV and CDR2 YYDKDF (reference sequence). The CDR3 runs 13 residues. Unmatched junction bases numbered 4, after V lost 4 bases and J lost 4 bases.

This clone occurred once. J is TRBJ2-7 and V is TRBV9; 7 bases fit TRBD2. V lost 4 bases, J lost 0 bases, and 4 bases stayed unmatched. The CDR3 loop spans 14 amino acids. Per germline, CDR1 SGDLS and CDR2 YYNGEE. CDR3 residues: CASSRGGVSYEQYF. Here the CDR3 DNA reads TGTGCCAGCAGCCGCGGGGGTGTCTCCTACGAGCAGTACTTC.

This chain links TRBV28 with TRBJ1-1; 9 nucleotides agree with TRBD1. Germline V lookup: CDR1 MDHEN, CDR2 SYDVKM. Losses at the gene ends were 6 bases for V and 4 bases for J; bases not matched to a gene: 3. CDR3 size: 13 residues. The CDR3 is CASSTTGGTEAFF. The CDR3 DNA follows: TGTGCCAGCAGCACGACAGGGGGCACTGAAGCTTTCTTT.

This chain links TRBV6-5 with TRBJ2-3; D not resolved. Germline V gene sequence: CDR1 MNHEY, CDR2 SVGAGI. V was shortened by 2 bases and J by 0 bases, with 9 bases between the two germline ends. The CDR3 covers 15 residues. CDR3 protein: CASSYEAGSTDTQYF. CDR3 nucleotide sequence: TGTGCCAGCAGTTACGAGGCCGGTAGCACAGATACGCAGTATTTT.

V is TRBV6-5 and J is TRBJ2-7; D uncertain. Trimming left V 5 bases short and J 6 bases short, with 8 bases between. Looked up from germline, CDR1 is MNHEY and CDR2 is SVGAGI. The CDR3 consists of 11 residues. The CDR3 sequence: CASSRAIEQYF. In DNA form, the CDR3 reads TGTGCCAGCAGTAGGGCGATCGAGCAGTACTTC.

The V call is TRBV7-2, the J call TRBJ1-5; 10 bases line up with TRBD1. J gave up 0 bases and V 5 bases, and 4 bases lay outside the gene matches. The CDR3 runs 16 residues. The germline CDR1 and CDR2 sequences are SGHTA and FQGNSA. This chain's CDR3 is CASSRQGALSNQPQHF. DNA of the CDR3: TGTGCCAGCAGCCGACAGGGGGCCCTTAGCAATCAGCCCCAGCATTTT.

This chain uses TRBV7-3 with TRBJ2-5, with D perhaps given as TRBD1 or TRBD2 (5 bases each). The CDR3 consists of 16 residues. The germline CDR1 and CDR2 sequences are SGHTA and FQGTGA. The V gene lost 1 base and the J gene lost 4 bases, with 16 bases spanning the gap. The CDR3 bases are TGTGCCAGCAGCTTAAGTCCCCAGGGTGGGGGAGAGACCCAGTACTTC. It yields the protein CASSLSPQGGGETQYF.

This clone was counted only a few times. This chain joins TRBV6-4 and TRBJ2-7, with 7 bases matching TRBD1. With 10 bases clipped from V and 5 bases from J, the junction kept 11 bases outside the gene matches. The germline V gene encodes CDR1 MRHNA and CDR2 SNTAGT. CDR3 length: 13 amino acids. CDR3 residues: CAIPSRGYDEQYF. The CDR3 bases are TGTGCCATCCCAAGCAGGGGGTACGACGAGCAGTACTTC.

This clone has a single count. The chain has TRBV7-3 and TRBJ2-1; TRBD2 matches at 9 bases. CDR3 length: 16 amino acids. CDR1 is SGHTA and CDR2 is FQGTGA in the germline V gene. V lost 3 bases to trimming and J lost 4 bases; unmatched junction nucleotides: 7. The CDR3 here is CASSLEGSGRYNEQFF. For the CDR3, the DNA is TGTGCCAGCAGCTTGGAGGGTAGCGGGAGATACAATGAGCAGTTCTTC.